This entry lists 14 T cell receptor beta chains sequenced from one sample in a study of radiation and T cells in renal cell carcinoma. Clones were read by immunoSEQ multiplex PCR, and TCRdb kept only the in-frame ones, dropping some. The sample holds about 130,000 clones; around nine tenths are singletons and the top ten take approximately 12%. The sample's time point: baseline pretreatment blood. The sample's treatment: 15 Gy SBRT to primary tumor, nephrectomy 4 weeks later. Specimen: blood, collected from a patient whose treatment included radiotherapy and nephrectomy. Receptors were obtained from a woman aged 45-60 years with renal cell carcinoma.

The chain has TRBV18 and TRBJ1-6, with D hard to call. The CDR3 covers 13 residues. Trimming removed 5 bases from V and 8 bases from J, with 10 bases in between. Germline V CDR1 and CDR2: KGHSH, LQKENI. CDR3 bases: TGTGCCAGCTCAGCGGGAACGCATTCACCCCTCCACTTT. It specifies CASSAGTHSPLHF.

The V call is TRBV7-2, the J call TRBJ1-5, with a weak D call TRBD1 (6 bases). Between the trimmed V and J ends, which lost 5 bases and 6 bases, there was a span of 11 bases. The CDR3 length is 13 residues. In germline, CDR1 is SGHTA, CDR2 FQGNSA. In DNA form, the CDR3 reads TGTGCCAGCAGCCCACAAGGGGGTCAGCCCCAGCATTTT. This codes for CASSPQGGQPQHF. Full variable domain (outside the CDR3, taken from reference TRBV7-2 and TRBJ1-5): GAGVSQSPSNKVTEKGKDVELRCDPISGHTALYWYRQSLGQGLEFLIYFQGNSAPDKSGLPSDRFSAERTGGSVSTLTIQRTQQEDSAVYLCASSPQGGQPQHFGDGTRLSIL.

CDR3 bases: TGTGCCAGCAGCATCAAGATTTGCGACTCTGGAAACACCATATATTTT. It yields the protein CASSIKICDSGNTIYF. V usage is TRBV21-1 and J usage is TRBJ1-3. TRBV21-1 is termed a pseudogene. The CDR3 loop spans 16 amino acids.

The chain employs TRBV7-9 and TRBJ2-1; a weak D match, TRBD2 (7 bases). The germline V and J ends were trimmed by 5 bases and 2 bases, with 13 bases remaining between them. The CDR3 runs 15 residues. Germline V lookup: CDR1 SEHNR, CDR2 FQNEAQ (reference sequence). CDR3: CASSVGRGPYNEQFF. The DNA of the CDR3 is TGTGCCAGCAGCGTCGGGCGGGGGCCCTACAATGAGCAGTTCTTC.

The gene calls are TRBV7-9 and TRBJ2-7; 7 bases map to TRBD1. J lost 1 base, V lost 5 bases, and 11 bases had no gene match. The CDR3 totals 16 residues. The germline gives CDR1 SEHNR, CDR2 FQNEAQ (reference sequence). The CDR3: CASSLWKGGASYEQYF. The CDR3 DNA follows: TGTGCCAGCAGCCTATGGAAAGGGGGCGCGTCCTACGAGCAGTACTTC.

The gene calls are TRBV6-4 and TRBJ2-5; a possible D gene is TRBD1 (7 bases). The CDR3 contains 16 residues. V lost 2 bases to trimming and J lost 2 bases, with 15 bases between them. Germline V gene lookup returns CDR1 MRHNA and CDR2 SNTAGT. The CDR3 sequence is CASSDVRRDRQETQYF. The DNA for the CDR3 is TGTGCCAGCAGTGACGTCCGGAGGGACAGACAAGAGACCCAGTACTTC.

The V call is TRBV19, the J call TRBJ1-1; maybe TRBD1 (5 bases). The CDR3 length is 14 residues. Germline CDR1 is LNHDA and CDR2 is SQIVND (reference sequence). Trimming stripped 4 bases from V and 1 base from J, with 10 bases between. Here the CDR3 reads CASSTGRGNTEAFF. CDR3 coding DNA: TGTGCCAGTAGTACAGGGAGGGGGAACACTGAAGCTTTCTTT.

V and J are TRBV5-4 and TRBJ1-1, with TRBD1 as a possible D gene (5 bases). The V gene's germline CDR1 is SGHNT and CDR2 YYREEE (reference sequence). CDR3 length equals 12 residues. V lost 0 bases to trimming and J lost 6 bases, with 6 bases between them. This CDR3 reads CASSLEGPEAFF. DNA of the CDR3: TGTGCCAGCAGCTTGGAGGGGCCTGAAGCTTTCTTT.

This clone was seen a single time. V gene TRBV2 combines with J gene TRBJ1-5; no definite D call. The CDR3 spans 15 residues. The V and J ends lost 2 bases and 0 bases respectively, with 8 bases between them. The germline V gene encodes CDR1 SNHLY and CDR2 FYNNEI. The CDR3 region is CASSEFGISNQPQHF. DNA for the CDR3: TGTGCCAGCAGTGAATTCGGGATTAGCAATCAGCCCCAGCATTTT.

A note on this clone: Additional DNA sequences in this sample encode the identical CDR3. The V call is TRBV7-2, the J call TRBJ2-7; D is undetermined. This CDR3 spans 12 amino acids. The V end lost 2 bases, the J end lost 4 bases, and 6 bases lay between the germline ends. In germline, CDR1 is SGHTA, CDR2 FQGNSA. The CDR3 sequence: CASSLPGYEQYF. The CDR3 nucleotides are TGTGCCAGCAGCTTACCGGGTTACGAGCAGTACTTC.

The chain combines TRBV7-2 with TRBJ2-1; D perhaps matches TRBD2 (5 bases). Germline V lookup: CDR1 SGHTA, CDR2 FQGNSA. The germline V and J ends were trimmed by 0 bases and 7 bases, with 13 bases remaining between them. The CDR3 is 15 residues long. The DNA of the CDR3 is TGTGCCAGCAGCTTAGCTCCAATCCCGGGGAATGAGCAGTTCTTC. Protein: CASSLAPIPGNEQFF.

This chain uses TRBV5-8 with TRBJ1-2; D is unresolved. Germline V gene data show CDR1 as SGHTS and CDR2 as YDEGEE. The V and J ends lost 2 bases and 7 bases respectively, with 12 bases between them. This CDR3 is 13 amino acids long. The CDR3 loop reads CASSFSRARGYTF. The CDR3 nucleotides are TGTGCCAGCAGCTTTTCAAGGGCCCGTGGCTACACCTTC.

The J gene is TRBJ1-6, the V gene TRBV9; D not certain. Germline V CDR1 and CDR2: SGDLS, YYNGEE. The CDR3 is 14 amino acids. Trimming shortened V by 2 bases and J by 8 bases, and 11 bases separated the two germline ends. CDR3 in amino acids: CASSVQVRDSPLHF. Written as DNA, the CDR3 is TGTGCCAGCAGCGTTCAGGTTAGGGATTCACCCCTCCACTTT.

This clone appeared a single time. The chain uses TRBV15 and TRBJ1-3; no definite D call. This CDR3 has 17 residues. V gave up 0 bases and J gave up 0 bases, with 12 bases separating them. CDR1 is LNHNV, CDR2 YYDKDF, per germline (reference sequence). The CDR3 here is CATSRDKLRSSGNTIYF. CDR3 nucleotides: TGTGCCACCAGCAGAGACAAACTCAGGAGCTCTGGAAACACCATATATTTT.